This T cell receptor (beta chain) was sequenced during a study of high-grade serous ovarian cancer treatment subgroups. As for the study in general: Samples averaged approximately 15,000 reads and 7,500 or so unique TCR beta rearrangements. Study-wide findings and caveats: Repertoire analysis covered CDR3 alone, not CDR1 or CDR2. Tumors within one patient showed repertoire similarity of roughly 0.095 to 0.8. Higher neoantigen levels went with greater TCR clonal relatedness.

The data were produced by immunoSEQ multiplex PCR, yet TCRdb's version contains in-frame clones alone and is incomplete. The sample lists roughly 20,000 clones, about 75% seen once, with roughly 6.1% in the top ten. Germline-derived CDR1 and CDR2 are MNHEY and SMNVEV (reference sequence). The CDR3 extends over 14 amino acids. The V and J ends lost 5 bases and 0 bases respectively, with 11 bases between them. This clone was observed a single time. Its target is not known. Tumor samples were obtained before definitive surgery or chemotherapy. Sequencing used tumor tissue. The V call is TRBV27, the J call TRBJ2-7; D possibly corresponds to TRBD1 (5 bases). The TCR comes from a human donor with high-grade serous ovarian cancer. The CDR3: CASSPGHFSYEQYF. The CDR3 DNA follows: TGTGCCAGCAGTCCTGGACATTTCTCCTACGAGCAGTACTTC.